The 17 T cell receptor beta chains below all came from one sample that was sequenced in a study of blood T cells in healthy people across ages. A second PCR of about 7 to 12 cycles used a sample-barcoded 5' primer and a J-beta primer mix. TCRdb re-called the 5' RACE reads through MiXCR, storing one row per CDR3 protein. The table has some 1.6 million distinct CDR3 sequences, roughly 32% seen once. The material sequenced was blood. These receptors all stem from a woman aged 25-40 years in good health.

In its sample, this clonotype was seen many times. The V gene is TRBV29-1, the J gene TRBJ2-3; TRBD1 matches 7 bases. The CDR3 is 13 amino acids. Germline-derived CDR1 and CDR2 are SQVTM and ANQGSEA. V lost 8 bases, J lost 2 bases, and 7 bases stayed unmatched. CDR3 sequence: CSSDRESTDTQYF. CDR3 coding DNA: TGCAGCAGCGACAGGGAGTCCACAGATACGCAGTATTTT.

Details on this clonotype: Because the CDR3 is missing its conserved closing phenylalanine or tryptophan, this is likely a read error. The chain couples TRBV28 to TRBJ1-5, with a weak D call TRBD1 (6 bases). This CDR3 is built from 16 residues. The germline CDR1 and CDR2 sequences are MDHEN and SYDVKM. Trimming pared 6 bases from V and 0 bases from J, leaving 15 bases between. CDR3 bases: TGTGCCAGCAGGATACAGGGTGCCAATAGCAATCAGCCCCAGCATTCT. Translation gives CASRIQGANSNQPQHS.

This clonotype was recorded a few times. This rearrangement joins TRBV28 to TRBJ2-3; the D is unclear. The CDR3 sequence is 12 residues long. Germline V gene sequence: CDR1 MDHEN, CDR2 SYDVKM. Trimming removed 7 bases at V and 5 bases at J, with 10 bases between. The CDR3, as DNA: TGTGCCAGCACCAGACTCTTAGATACGCAGTATTTT. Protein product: CASTRLLDTQYF.

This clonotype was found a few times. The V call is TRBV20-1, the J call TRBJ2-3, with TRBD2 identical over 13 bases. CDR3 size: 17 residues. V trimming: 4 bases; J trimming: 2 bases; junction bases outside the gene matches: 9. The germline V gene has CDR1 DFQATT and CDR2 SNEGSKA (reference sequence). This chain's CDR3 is CSATAGTSGKLTDTQYF. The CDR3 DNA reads TGCAGTGCTACGGCCGGGACTAGCGGGAAACTCACAGATACGCAGTATTTT.

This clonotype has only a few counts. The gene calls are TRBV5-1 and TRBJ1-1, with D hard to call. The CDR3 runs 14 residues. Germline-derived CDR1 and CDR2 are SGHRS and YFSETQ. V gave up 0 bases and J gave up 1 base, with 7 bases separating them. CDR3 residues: CASSLVRRNTEAFF. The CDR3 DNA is TGCGCCAGCAGCTTGGTAAGACGGAACACTGAAGCTTTCTTT.

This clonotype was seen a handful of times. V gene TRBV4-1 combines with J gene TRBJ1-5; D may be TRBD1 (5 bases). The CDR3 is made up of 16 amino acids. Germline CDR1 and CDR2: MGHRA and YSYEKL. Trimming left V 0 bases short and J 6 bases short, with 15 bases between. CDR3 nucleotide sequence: TGCGCCAGCAGCCAAGATGGGGACCCAACTGGTCAGCCCCAGCATTTT. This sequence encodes CASSQDGDPTGQPQHF.

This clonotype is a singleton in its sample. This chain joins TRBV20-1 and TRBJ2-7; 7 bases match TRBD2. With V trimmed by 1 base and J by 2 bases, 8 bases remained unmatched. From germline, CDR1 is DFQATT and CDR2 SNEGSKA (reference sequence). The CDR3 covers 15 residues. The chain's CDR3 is CSARGGSGATYEQYF. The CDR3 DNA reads TGCAGTGCTAGAGGGGGGAGCGGGGCTACCTACGAGCAGTACTTC.

CDR3 protein: CASSPRTSGGAKYF. In DNA form, the CDR3 reads TGTGCCAGCAGCCCCCGGACTAGCGGGGGGGCTAAGTACTTC. The chain employs TRBV12-3 or TRBV12-4 and TRBJ2-5; 15 bases line up with TRBD2. J lost 12 bases, V lost 6 bases, and 8 bases had no gene match. CDR3 length: 14 amino acids.

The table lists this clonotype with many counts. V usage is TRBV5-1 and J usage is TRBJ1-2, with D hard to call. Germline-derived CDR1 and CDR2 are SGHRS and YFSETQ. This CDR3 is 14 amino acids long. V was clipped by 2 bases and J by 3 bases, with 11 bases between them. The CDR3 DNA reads TGCGCCAGCAGCTTCCTAGGGATGGACTATGGCTACACCTTC. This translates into CASSFLGMDYGYTF.

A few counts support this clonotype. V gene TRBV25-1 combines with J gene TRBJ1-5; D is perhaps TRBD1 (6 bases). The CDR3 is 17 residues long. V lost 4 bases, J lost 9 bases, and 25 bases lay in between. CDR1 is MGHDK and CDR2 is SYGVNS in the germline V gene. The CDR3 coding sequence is TGTGCCAGCAGTGGGAGTGAGGACAGTGCGTTGGGGGGGCCCCAGCATTTT. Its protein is CASSGSEDSALGGPQHF.

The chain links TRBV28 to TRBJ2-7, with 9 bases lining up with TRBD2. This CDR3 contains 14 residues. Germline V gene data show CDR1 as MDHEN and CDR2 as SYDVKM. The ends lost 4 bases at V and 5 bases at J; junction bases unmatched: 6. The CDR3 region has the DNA TGTGCCAGCAGTTCCGGGACTAGCACCAACGAGCAGTACTTC. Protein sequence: CASSSGTSTNEQYF.

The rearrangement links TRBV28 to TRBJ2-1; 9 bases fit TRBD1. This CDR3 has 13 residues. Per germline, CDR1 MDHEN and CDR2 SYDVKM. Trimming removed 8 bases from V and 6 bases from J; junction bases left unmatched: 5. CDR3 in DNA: TGTGCCAGCGAGAACAGGGGGCGCAATGAGCAGTTCTTC. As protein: CASENRGRNEQFF.

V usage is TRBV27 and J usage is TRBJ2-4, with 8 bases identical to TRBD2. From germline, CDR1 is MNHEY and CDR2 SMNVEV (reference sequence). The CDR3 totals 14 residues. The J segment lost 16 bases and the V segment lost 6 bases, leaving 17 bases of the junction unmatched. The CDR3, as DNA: TGTGCCAGCAGGAGCGGGAGATCTATCTACGAGCACTACTTC. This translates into CASRSGRSIYEHYF.

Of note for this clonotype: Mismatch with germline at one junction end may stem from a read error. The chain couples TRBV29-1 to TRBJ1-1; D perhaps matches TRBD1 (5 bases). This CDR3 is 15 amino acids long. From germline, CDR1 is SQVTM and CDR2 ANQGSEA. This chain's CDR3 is CSAPGVRQGDTEAFF. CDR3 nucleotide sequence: TGCAGCGCCCCGGGGGTGAGACAAGGAGACACTGAGGCTTTCTTT.

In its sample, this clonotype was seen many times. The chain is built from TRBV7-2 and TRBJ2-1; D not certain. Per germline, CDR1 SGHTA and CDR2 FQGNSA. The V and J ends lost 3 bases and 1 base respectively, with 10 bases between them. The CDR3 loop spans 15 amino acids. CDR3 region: CASSFQTASYNEQFF. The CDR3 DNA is TGTGCCAGCAGCTTTCAAACTGCTTCCTACAATGAGCAGTTCTTC.

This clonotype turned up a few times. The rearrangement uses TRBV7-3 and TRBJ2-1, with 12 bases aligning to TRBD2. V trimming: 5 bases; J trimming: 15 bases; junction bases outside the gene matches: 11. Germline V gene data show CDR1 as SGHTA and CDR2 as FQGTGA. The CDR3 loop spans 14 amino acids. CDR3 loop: CASSPRTTSGRWFF. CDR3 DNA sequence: TGTGCCAGCAGCCCAAGGACGACTAGCGGGAGATGGTTCTTC.

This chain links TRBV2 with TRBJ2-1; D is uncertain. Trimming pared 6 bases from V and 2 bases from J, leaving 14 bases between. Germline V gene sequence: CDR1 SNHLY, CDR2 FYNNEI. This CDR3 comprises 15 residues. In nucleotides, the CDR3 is TGTGCCAGCAGGGTCGGGCAGGCAGCCTACAATGAGCAGTTCTTC. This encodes CASRVGQAAYNEQFF.